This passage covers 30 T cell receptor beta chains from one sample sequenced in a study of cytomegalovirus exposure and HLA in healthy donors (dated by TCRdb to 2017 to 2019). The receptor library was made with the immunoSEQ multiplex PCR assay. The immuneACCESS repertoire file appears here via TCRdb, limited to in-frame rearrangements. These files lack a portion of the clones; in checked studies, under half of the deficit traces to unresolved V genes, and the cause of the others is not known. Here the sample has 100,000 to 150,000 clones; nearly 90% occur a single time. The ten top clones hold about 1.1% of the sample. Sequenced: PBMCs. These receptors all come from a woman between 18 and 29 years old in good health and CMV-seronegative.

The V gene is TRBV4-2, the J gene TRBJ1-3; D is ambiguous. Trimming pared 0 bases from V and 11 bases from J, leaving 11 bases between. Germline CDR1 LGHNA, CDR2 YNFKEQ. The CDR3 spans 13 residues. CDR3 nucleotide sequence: TGTGCCAGCAGCCAAGAGGGCCGTGGGCCCATATATTTT. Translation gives CASSQEGRGPIYF.

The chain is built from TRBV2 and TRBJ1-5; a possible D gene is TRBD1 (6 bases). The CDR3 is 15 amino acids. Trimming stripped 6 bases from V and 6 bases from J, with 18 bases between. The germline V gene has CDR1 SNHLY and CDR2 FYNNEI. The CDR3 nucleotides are TGTGCCAGCAGCCAAAAGGGAGGGGGGGCTCAGCCCCAGCATTTT. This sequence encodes CASSQKGGGAQPQHF.

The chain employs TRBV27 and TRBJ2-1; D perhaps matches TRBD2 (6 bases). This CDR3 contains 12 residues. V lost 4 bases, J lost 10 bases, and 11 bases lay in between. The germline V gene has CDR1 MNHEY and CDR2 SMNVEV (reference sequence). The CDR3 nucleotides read TGTGCCAGCAGTTCTCCTAGCGCCGAGCAGTTCTTC. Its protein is CASSSPSAEQFF.

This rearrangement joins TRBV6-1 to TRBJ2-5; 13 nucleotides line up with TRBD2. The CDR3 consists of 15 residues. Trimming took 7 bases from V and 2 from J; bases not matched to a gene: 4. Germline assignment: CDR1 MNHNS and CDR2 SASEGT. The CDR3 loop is CASTPLAGGQETQYF. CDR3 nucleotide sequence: TGTGCCAGCACCCCACTAGCGGGGGGGCAAGAGACCCAGTACTTC.

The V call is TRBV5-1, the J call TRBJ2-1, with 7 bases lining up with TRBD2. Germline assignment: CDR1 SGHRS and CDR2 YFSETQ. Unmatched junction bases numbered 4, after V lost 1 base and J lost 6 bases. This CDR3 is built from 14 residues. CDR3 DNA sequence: TGCGCCAGCAGCTTGTATTGGACTAGCAATGAGCAGTTCTTC. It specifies CASSLYWTSNEQFF.

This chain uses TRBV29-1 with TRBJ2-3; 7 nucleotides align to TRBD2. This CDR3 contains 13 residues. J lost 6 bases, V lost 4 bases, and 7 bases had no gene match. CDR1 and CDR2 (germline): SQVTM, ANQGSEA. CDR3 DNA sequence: TGCAGCGTTGGGAGCGGGGCTTATGATACGCAGTATTTT. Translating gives CSVGSGAYDTQYF.

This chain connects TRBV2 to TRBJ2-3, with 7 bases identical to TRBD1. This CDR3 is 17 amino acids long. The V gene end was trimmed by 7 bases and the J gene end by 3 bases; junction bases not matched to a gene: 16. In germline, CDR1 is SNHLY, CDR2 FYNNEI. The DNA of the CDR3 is TGTGCCAGCATCAACCGGGACAGCGCCTTATCAACAGATACGCAGTATTTT. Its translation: CASINRDSALSTDTQYF.

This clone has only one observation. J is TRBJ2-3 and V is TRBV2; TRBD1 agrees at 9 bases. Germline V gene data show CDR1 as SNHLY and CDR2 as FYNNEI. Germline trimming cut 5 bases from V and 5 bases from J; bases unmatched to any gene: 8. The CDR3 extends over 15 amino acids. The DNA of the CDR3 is TGTGCCAGCAGTAGGAGACAGGGGGATGTAGATACGCAGTATTTT. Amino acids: CASSRRQGDVDTQYF.

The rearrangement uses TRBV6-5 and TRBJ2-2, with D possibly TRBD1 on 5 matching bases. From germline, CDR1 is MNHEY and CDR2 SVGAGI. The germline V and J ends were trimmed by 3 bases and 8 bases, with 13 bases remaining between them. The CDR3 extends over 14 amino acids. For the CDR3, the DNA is TGTGCCAGCAGTTATTCCCAGGGTTATGGGGAGCTGTTTTTT. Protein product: CASSYSQGYGELFF.

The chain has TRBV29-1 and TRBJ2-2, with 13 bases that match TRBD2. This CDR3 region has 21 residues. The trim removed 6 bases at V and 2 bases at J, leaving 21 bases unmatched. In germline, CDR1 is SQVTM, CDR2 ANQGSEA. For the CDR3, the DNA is TGCAGCGTCCTAGAGATCTCGGGACTAGCGGGGAGGGTTCCAAACACCGGGGAGCTGTTTTTT. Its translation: CSVLEISGLAGRVPNTGELFF.

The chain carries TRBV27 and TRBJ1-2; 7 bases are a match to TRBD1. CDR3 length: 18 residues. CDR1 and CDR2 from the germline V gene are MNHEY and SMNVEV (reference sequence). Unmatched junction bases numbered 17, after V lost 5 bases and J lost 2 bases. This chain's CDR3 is CASSRRDSPRWGNYGYTF. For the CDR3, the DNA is TGTGCCAGCAGTCGAAGGGACAGCCCTAGGTGGGGGAACTATGGCTACACCTTC.

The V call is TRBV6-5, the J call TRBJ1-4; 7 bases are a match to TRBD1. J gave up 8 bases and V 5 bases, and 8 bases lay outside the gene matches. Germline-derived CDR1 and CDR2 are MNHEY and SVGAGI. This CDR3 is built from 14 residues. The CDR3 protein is CASSPRGTDEKLFF. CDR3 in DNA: TGTGCCAGCAGTCCCCGGGGGACAGACGAAAAACTGTTTTTT.

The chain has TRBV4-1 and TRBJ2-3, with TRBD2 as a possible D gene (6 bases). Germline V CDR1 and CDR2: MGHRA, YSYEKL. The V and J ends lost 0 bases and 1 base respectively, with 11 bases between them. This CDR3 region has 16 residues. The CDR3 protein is CASSQENSGGTDTQYF. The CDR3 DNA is TGCGCCAGCAGCCAAGAGAATAGCGGAGGCACAGATACGCAGTATTTT.

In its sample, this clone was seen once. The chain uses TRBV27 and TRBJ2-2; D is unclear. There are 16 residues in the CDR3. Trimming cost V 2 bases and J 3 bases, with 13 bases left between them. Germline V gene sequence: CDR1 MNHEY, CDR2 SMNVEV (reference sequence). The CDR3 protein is CASSLRPPGHTGELFF. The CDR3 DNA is TGTGCCAGCAGTTTACGGCCCCCAGGCCACACCGGGGAGCTGTTTTTT.

The CDR3 is CASFRDRKDTEAFF. The CDR3 DNA follows: TGTGCCAGCTTCCGCGACAGGAAAGACACTGAAGCTTTCTTT. The rearrangement uses TRBV2 and TRBJ1-1, with a tentative D call TRBD1 (6 bases). Germline V gives CDR1 SNHLY, CDR2 FYNNEI. The CDR3 length is 14 residues. Trimming took 8 bases from V and 3 from J, leaving 16 bases between them.

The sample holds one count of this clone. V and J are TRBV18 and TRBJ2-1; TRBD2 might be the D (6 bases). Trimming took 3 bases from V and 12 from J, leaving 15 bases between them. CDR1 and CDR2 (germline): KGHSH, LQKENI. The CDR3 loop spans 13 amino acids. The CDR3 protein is CASSPQGGVGQFF. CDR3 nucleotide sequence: TGTGCCAGCTCACCGCAGGGCGGGGTCGGGCAGTTCTTC.

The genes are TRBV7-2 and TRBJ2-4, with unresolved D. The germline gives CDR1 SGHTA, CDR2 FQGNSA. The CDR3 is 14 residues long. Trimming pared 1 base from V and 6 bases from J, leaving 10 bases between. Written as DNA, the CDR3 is TGTGCCAGCAGCTTAGACAGTTTCATAAACATTCAGTACTTC. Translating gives CASSLDSFINIQYF.

CDR3 sequence (DNA): TGTGCCAGCAGTGACACAACAGGTACCTACGAGCAGTACGTC. This encodes CASSDTTGTYEQYV. The V and J genes are TRBV6-1 and TRBJ2-7; possible D gene TRBD1, 5 bases. There are 14 residues in the CDR3. CDR1 MNHNS and CDR2 SASEGT come from the germline V gene. Trimming stripped 3 bases from V and 2 bases from J, with 11 bases between.

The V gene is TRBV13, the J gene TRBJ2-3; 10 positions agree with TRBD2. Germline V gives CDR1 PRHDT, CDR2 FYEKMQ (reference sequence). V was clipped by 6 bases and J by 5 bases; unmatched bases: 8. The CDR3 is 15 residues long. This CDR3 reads CASSSKSSGGDTQYF. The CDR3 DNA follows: TGTGCCAGCAGTTCCAAATCTAGCGGGGGAGATACGCAGTATTTT.

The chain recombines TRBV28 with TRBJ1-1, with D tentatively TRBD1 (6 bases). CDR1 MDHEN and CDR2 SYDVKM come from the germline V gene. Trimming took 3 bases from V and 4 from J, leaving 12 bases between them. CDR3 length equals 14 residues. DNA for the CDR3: TGTGCCAGCAGTTTGACAGGTGGGAGCACTGAAGCTTTCTTT. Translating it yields CASSLTGGSTEAFF.

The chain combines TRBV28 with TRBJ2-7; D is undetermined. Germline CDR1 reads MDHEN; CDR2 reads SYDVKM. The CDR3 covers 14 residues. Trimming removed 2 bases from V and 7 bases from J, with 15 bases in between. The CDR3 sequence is CASSLIPRLQEQYV. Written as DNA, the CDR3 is TGTGCCAGCAGTTTAATCCCCCGGTTACAGGAGCAGTACGTC.

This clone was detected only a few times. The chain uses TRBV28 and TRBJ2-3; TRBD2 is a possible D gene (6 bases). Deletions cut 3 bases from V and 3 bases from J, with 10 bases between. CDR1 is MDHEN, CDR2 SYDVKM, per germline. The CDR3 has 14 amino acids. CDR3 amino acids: CASSLVAVTDTQYF. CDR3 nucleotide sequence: TGTGCCAGCAGTTTGGTAGCGGTGACAGATACGCAGTATTTT.

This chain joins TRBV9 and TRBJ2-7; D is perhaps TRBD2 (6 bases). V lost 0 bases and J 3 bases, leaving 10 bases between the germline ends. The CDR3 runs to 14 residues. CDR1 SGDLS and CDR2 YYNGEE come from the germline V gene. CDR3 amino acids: CASSVVDGSYEQYF. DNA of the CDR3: TGTGCCAGCAGCGTAGTCGACGGGAGCTACGAGCAGTACTTC.

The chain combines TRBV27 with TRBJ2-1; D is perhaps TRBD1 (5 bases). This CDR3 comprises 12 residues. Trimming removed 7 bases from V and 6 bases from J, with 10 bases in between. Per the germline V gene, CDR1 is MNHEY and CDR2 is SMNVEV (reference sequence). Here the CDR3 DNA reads TGTGCCAGCAATGGCAGGGTCAATGAGCAGTTCTTC. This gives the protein CASNGRVNEQFF.

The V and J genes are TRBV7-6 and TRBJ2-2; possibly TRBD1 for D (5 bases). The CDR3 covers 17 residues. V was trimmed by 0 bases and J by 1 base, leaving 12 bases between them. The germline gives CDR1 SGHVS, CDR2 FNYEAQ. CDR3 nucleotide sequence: TGTGCCAGCAGCTTAGCGCTAACCAGGGTGAACACCGGGGAGCTGTTTTTT. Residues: CASSLALTRVNTGELFF.

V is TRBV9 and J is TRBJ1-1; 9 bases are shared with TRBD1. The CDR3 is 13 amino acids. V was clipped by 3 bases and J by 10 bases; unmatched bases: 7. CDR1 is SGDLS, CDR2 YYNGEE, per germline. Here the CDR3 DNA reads TGTGCCAGCAGCGCCCTTGACAGGGGGGGAGCTTTCTTT. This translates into CASSALDRGGAFF.

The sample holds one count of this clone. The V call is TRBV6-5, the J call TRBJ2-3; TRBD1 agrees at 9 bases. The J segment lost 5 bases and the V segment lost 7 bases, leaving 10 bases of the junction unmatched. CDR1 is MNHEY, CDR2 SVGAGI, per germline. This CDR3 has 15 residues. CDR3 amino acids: CASTRGTGLGDTQYF. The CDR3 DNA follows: TGTGCCAGCACTCGCGGGACAGGGCTGGGAGATACGCAGTATTTT.

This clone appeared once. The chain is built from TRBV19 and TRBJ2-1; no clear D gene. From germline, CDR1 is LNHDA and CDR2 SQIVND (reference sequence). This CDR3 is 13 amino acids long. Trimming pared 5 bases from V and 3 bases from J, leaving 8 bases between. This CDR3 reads CASSDLFYNEQFF. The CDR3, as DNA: TGTGCCAGTAGTGACTTGTTCTACAATGAGCAGTTCTTC.

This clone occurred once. The CDR3 nucleotides read TGTGCCAGCAGTCCCATTACCGGGACAGGGATGGGTGAAAAACTGTTTTTT. Its translation is CASSPITGTGMGEKLFF. The V call is TRBV28, the J call TRBJ1-4, with 9 bases matching TRBD1. Trimming removed 5 bases from V and 7 bases from J; junction bases left unmatched: 14. Germline loops: CDR1 MDHEN, CDR2 SYDVKM. This CDR3 comprises 17 residues.

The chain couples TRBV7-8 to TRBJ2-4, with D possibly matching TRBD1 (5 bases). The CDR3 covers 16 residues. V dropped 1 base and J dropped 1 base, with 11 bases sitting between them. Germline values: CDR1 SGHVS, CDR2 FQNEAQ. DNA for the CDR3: TGTGCCAGCAGCTTAGGGGCTGGGGCGGCCAAAAACATTCAGTACTTC. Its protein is CASSLGAGAAKNIQYF.